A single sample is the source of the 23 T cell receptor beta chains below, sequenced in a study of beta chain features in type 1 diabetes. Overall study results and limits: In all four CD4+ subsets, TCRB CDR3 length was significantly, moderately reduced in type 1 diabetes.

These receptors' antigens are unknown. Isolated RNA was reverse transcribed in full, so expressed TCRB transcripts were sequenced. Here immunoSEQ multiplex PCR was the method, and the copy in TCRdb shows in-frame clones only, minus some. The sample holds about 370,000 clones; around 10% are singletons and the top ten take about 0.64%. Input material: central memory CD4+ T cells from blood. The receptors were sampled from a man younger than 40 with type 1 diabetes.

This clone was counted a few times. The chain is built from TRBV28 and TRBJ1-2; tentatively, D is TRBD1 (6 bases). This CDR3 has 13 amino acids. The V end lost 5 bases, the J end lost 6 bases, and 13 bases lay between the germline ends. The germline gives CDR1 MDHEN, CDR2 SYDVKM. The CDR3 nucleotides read TGTGCCAGCAGTCCCCAGGGGCTGAATGGCTACACCTTC. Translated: CASSPQGLNGYTF.

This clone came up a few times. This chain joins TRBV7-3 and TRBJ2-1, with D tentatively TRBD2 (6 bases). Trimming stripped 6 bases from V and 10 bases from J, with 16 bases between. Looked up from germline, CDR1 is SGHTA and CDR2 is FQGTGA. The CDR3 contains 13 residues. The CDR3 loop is CASSFTGVQEQFF. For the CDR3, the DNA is TGTGCCAGCAGTTTCACGGGAGTCCAGGAGCAGTTCTTC. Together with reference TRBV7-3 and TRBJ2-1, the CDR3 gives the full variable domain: GAGVSQTPSNKVTEKGKYVELRCDPISGHTALYWYRQSLGQGPEFLIYFQGTGAADDSGLPNDRFFAVRPEGSVSTLKIQRTERGDSAVYLCASSFTGVQEQFFGPGTRLTVL.

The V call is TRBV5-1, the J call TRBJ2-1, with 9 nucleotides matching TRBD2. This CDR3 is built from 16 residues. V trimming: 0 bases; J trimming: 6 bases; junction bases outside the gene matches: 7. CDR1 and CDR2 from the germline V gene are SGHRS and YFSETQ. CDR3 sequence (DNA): TGCGCCAGCAGCTTGGCCCGGGGACTAGCTTTCAATGAGCAGTTCTTC. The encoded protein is CASSLARGLAFNEQFF.

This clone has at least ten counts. CDR3: CASSLRGTISGANVLTF. The CDR3, as DNA: TGTGCCAGCAGCCTCCGGGGCACTATCTCTGGGGCCAACGTCCTGACTTTC. The J gene is TRBJ2-6, the V gene TRBV7-9; the D gene could be TRBD1 or TRBD2 (5 bases each). Germline CDR1 is SEHNR and CDR2 is FQNEAQ (reference sequence). Trimming stripped 5 bases from V and 0 bases from J, with 14 bases between. CDR3 length equals 17 residues.

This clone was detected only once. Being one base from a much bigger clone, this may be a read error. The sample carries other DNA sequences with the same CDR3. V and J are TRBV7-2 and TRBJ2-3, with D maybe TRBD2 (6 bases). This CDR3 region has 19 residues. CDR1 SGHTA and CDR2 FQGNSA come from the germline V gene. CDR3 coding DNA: TGTGCCAGTAGCTTAGGTAGTAGACAACGGGAGTATTACGCAGATACGCAGTATTTT. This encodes CASSLGSRQREYYADTQYF.

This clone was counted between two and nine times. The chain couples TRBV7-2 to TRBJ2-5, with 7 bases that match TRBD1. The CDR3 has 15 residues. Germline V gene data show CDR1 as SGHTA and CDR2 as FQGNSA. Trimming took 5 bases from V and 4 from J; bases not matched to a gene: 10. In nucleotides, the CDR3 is TGTGCCAGCAGCGCGCGACAGGGCGGATCAGAGACCCAGTACTTC. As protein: CASSARQGGSETQYF.

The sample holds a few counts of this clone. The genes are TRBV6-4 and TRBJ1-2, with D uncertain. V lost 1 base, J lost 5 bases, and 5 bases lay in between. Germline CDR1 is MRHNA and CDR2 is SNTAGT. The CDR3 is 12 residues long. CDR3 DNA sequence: TGTGCCAGCAGTGACTACAAGTATGGCTACACCTTC. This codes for CASSDYKYGYTF.

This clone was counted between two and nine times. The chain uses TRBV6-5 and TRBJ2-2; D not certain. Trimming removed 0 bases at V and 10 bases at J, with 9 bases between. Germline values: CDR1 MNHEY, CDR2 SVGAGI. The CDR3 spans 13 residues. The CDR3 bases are TGTGCCAGCAGTTACTCGAGTAGTCCGGAGCTGTTTTTT. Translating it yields CASSYSSSPELFF.

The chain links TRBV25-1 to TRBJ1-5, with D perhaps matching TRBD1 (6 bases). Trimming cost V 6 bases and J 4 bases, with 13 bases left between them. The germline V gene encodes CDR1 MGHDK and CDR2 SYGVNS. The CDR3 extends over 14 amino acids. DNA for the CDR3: TGTGCCAGCAGCCACTGCAGGGGAAATCAGCCCCAGCATTTT. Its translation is CASSHCRGNQPQHF.

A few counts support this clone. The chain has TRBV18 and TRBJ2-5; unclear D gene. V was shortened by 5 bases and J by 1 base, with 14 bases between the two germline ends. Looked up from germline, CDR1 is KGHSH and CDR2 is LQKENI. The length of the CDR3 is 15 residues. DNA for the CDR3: TGTGCCAGCTCATCAAAAGGTACAGCCCAAGAGACCCAGTACTTC. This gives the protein CASSSKGTAQETQYF.

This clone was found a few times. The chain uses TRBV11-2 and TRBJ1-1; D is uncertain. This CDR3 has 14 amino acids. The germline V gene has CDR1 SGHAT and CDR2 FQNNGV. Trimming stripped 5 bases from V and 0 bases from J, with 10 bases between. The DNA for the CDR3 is TGTGCCAGCAGCCTACAGCTTATGAACACTGAAGCTTTCTTT. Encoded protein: CASSLQLMNTEAFF.

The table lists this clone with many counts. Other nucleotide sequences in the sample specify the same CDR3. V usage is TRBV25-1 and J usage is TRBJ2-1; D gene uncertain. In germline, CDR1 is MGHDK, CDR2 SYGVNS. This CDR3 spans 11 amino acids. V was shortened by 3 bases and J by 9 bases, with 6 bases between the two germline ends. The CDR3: CASSEWGEQFF. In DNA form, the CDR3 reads TGTGCCAGCAGTGAGTGGGGTGAGCAGTTCTTC.

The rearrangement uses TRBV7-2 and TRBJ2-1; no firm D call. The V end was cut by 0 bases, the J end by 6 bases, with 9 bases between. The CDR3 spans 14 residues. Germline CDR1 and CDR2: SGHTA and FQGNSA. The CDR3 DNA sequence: TGTGCCAGCAGCTTAGCGAGGAATGGCAATGAGCAGTTCTTC. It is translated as CASSLARNGNEQFF.

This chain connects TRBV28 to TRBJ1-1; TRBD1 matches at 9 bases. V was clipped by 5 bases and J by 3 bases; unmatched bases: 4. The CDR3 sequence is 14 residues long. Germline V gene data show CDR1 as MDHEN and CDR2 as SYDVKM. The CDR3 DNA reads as TGTGCCAGCAGTATTGGACAGGGGCACACTGAAGCTTTCTTT. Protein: CASSIGQGHTEAFF.

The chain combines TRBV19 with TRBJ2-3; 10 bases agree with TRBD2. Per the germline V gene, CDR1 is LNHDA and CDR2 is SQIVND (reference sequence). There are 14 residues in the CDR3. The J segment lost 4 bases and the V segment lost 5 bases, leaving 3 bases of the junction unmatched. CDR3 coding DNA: TGTGCCAGTAGTTTTCTAGCGGGAGCAGATACGCAGTATTTT. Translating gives CASSFLAGADTQYF.

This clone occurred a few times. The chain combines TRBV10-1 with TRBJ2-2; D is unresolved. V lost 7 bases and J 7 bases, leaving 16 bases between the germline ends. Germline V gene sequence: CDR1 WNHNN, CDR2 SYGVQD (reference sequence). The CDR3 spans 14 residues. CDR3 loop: CASKEAPMRGELFF. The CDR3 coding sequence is TGCGCCAGCAAAGAGGCCCCCATGCGCGGGGAGCTGTTTTTT.

The CDR3 bases are TGTGCCAGCAGTCCCGGACAGGGAAAAGGAGAGACCCAGTACTTC. Translation: CASSPGQGKGETQYF. The chain joins TRBV28 to TRBJ2-5; TRBD1 aligns across 8 bases. J gave up 4 bases and V 5 bases, and 9 bases lay outside the gene matches. Germline CDR1 reads MDHEN; CDR2 reads SYDVKM. The CDR3 runs to 15 residues.

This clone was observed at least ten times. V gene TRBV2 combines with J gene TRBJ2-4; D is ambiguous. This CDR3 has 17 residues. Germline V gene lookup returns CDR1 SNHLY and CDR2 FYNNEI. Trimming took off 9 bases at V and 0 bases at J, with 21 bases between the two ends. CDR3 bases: TGTGCCAGTCAAATTACCCCCGCTACGGGAGCCAAAAACATTCAGTACTTC. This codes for CASQITPATGAKNIQYF.

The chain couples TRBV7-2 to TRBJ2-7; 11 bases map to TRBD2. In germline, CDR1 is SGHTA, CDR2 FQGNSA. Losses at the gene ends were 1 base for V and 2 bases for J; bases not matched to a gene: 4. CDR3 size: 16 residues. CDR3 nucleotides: TGTGCCAGCAGCTTAGGGGGGACTAGCGGCACCTACGAGCAGTACTTC. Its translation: CASSLGGTSGTYEQYF. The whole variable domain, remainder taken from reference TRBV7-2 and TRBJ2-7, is GAGVSQSPSNKVTEKGKDVELRCDPISGHTALYWYRQSLGQGLEFLIYFQGNSAPDKSGLPSDRFSAERTGGSVSTLTIQRTQQEDSAVYLCASSLGGTSGTYEQYFGPGTRLTVT.

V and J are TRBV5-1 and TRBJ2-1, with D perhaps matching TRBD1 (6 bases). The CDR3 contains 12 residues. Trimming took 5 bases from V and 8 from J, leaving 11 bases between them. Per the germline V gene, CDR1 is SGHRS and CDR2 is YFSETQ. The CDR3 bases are TGCGCCAGCAGTTTACAGGGCCATGAGCAGTTCTTC. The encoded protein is CASSLQGHEQFF.

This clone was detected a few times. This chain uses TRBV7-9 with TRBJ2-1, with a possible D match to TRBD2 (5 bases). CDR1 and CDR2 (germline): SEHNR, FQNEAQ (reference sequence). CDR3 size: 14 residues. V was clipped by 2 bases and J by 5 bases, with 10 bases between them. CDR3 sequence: CASSLMGSHNEQFF. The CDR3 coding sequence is TGTGCCAGCAGCTTAATGGGGAGTCACAATGAGCAGTTCTTC.

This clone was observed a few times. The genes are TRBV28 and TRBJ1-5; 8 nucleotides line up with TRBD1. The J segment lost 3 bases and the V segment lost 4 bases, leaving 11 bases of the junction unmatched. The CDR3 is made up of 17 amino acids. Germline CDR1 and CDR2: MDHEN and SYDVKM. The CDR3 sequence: CASSSWTGKGDNQPQHF. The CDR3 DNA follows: TGTGCCAGCAGTTCCTGGACAGGGAAAGGAGACAATCAGCCCCAGCATTTT.

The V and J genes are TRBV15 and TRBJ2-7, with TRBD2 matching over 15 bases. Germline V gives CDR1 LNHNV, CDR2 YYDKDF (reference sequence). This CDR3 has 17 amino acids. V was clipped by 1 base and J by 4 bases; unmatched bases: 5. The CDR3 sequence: CATSRGGTSGRSYEQYF. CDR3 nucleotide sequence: TGTGCCACCAGCAGAGGAGGGACTAGCGGGAGGTCTTACGAGCAGTACTTC.